What follows is one T cell receptor beta chain and its context. Its antigen is unknown. V was clipped by 5 bases and J by 4 bases, with 19 bases between them. The CDR3 is made up of 16 amino acids. The germline V gene encodes CDR1 KGHSH and CDR2 LQKENI. Measured with immunoSEQ multiplex PCR; TCRdb has only the in-frame clones, and not every one. The data contain around 500,000 clones, 78% of them singletons. This sample was included in a study of shared clonotypes between healthy human individuals. Study-level points and caveats: Clonotype sharing among donors, it was expected, would be affected by sequencing depth.

This sequence originates from a woman between 40 and 55 years old in good health. Some clones in this sample may be carry-over from other donors' samples. The chain combines TRBV18 with TRBJ2-3; D is possibly TRBD2 (6 bases). The sequenced sample consisted of PBMCs. The DNA of the CDR3 is TGTGCCAGCTCAGTCCGGGGGAGTGTTTTGCCAGATACGCAGTATTTT. It encodes CASSVRGSVLPDTQYF.